This entry lists 10 T cell receptor beta chains sequenced from one sample in a study of cytomegalovirus exposure and HLA in healthy donors. PCR was performed using 60 Vbeta and 13 Jbeta primers. This table comes from immunoSEQ multiplex PCR, and its TCRdb copy is limited to in-frame clones, with some not included. The repertoire holds some 150,000 clones, with roughly 77% as singletons. Input material: PBMCs. These receptors all come from a man younger than 40 in good health and CMV-seronegative.

CDR3 protein: CASSLRVGGDGYTF. For the CDR3, the DNA is TGTGCCAGCAGCCTAAGGGTAGGAGGGGACGGCTACACCTTC. The chain has TRBV11-2 and TRBJ1-2; D is perhaps TRBD1 (5 bases). The germline gives CDR1 SGHAT, CDR2 FQNNGV. Trimming cost V 5 bases and J 8 bases, with 18 bases left between them. The CDR3 is made up of 14 amino acids. Full variable domain (remainder filled in from reference TRBV11-2 and TRBJ1-2): EAGVAQSPRYKIIEKRQSVAFWCNPISGHATLYWYQQILGQGPKLLIQFQNNGVVDDSQLPKDRFSAERLKGVDSTLKIQPAKLEDSAVYLCASSLRVGGDGYTFGSGTRLTVV.

This clone has a count of ten or more. The V call is TRBV28, the J call TRBJ2-7; unclear D gene. V was clipped by 8 bases and J by 2 bases, with 7 bases between them. The CDR3 is made up of 11 amino acids. The germline gives CDR1 MDHEN, CDR2 SYDVKM. CDR3 bases: TGTGCCAGCTCGGTAGCCTACGAGCAGTACTTC. It encodes CASSVAYEQYF.

The chain links TRBV6-6 to TRBJ2-7, with 9 bases lining up with TRBD2. CDR3 length: 15 residues. After removal of 4 bases from V and 2 bases from J, the junction contained 6 bases not matched to a gene. From germline, CDR1 is MNHNY and CDR2 SVGAGI (reference sequence). The chain's CDR3 is CASSSPGLAAYEQYF. In nucleotides, the CDR3 is TGTGCCAGCAGTTCTCCGGGACTAGCCGCCTACGAGCAGTACTTC.

The rearrangement uses TRBV5-1 and TRBJ2-1; 7 bases line up with TRBD1. Looked up from germline, CDR1 is SGHRS and CDR2 is YFSETQ. The CDR3 consists of 14 residues. Unmatched junction bases numbered 8, after V lost 4 bases and J lost 7 bases. The CDR3, as DNA: TGCGCCAGCAGCGACCCCACAGGGGTAAATGAGCAGTTCTTC. Its translation is CASSDPTGVNEQFF.

The V call is TRBV5-6, the J call TRBJ1-2; D may be TRBD1 (5 bases). CDR3 size: 19 residues. CDR1 SGHDT and CDR2 YYEEEE come from the germline V gene. Between the trimmed V and J ends, which lost 0 bases and 4 bases, there was a span of 25 bases. CDR3 protein: CASSLGDALGRVITYGYTF. The CDR3 region has the DNA TGTGCCAGCAGCTTGGGGGATGCTCTGGGCAGGGTTATAACCTATGGCTACACCTTC.

The chain joins TRBV2 to TRBJ2-1, with 12 positions matching TRBD2. The germline V gene has CDR1 SNHLY and CDR2 FYNNEI. The CDR3 is made up of 14 amino acids. J gave up 6 bases and V 6 bases, and 3 bases lay outside the gene matches. DNA of the CDR3: TGTGCCAGCAGAAGACTAGCGGGAGTCAATGAGCAGTTCTTC. It translates to CASRRLAGVNEQFF.

The V call is TRBV7-2, the J call TRBJ1-5; no clear D gene. Deletions cut 0 bases from V and 0 bases from J, with 9 bases between. The CDR3 spans 16 residues. Germline V gene lookup returns CDR1 SGHTA and CDR2 FQGNSA. The DNA for the CDR3 is TGTGCCAGCAGCTTAGCAGCCGGGTATAGCAATCAGCCCCAGCATTTT. Protein: CASSLAAGYSNQPQHF.

V is TRBV18 and J is TRBJ1-3; the match to TRBD1 covers 8 bases. V was pared by 0 bases and J by 2 bases, with 9 bases of the junction left unmatched. Per the germline V gene, CDR1 is KGHSH and CDR2 is LQKENI. The CDR3 length is 18 residues. CDR3 sequence: CASSPPQGQVLTGNTIYF. DNA for the CDR3: TGTGCCAGCTCACCACCACAGGGACAGGTACTCACTGGAAACACCATATATTTT.

The chain links TRBV4-2 to TRBJ2-2; 9 bases align to TRBD1. This CDR3 contains 18 residues. The germline CDR1 and CDR2 sequences are LGHNA and YNFKEQ. V trimming: 3 bases; J trimming: 6 bases; junction bases outside the gene matches: 14. The CDR3 DNA reads as TGTGCCAGCAGCCATAGCCCCGGGACAGGGAAAAATTCCGGGGAGCTGTTTTTT. Its protein is CASSHSPGTGKNSGELFF.

J is TRBJ2-1 and V is TRBV6-4; TRBD2 agrees at 12 bases. Unmatched junction bases numbered 13, after V lost 0 bases and J lost 7 bases. This CDR3 spans 19 amino acids. Germline values: CDR1 MRHNA, CDR2 SNTAGT. This CDR3 is CASSDSKLLAGGRRNEQFF. The DNA for the CDR3 is TGTGCCAGCAGTGACTCGAAGCTGCTAGCGGGGGGGCGGAGAAATGAGCAGTTCTTC.